These 9 T cell receptor beta chains were sequenced from one sample in a study of blood T cell repertoires in COVID-19. TCRdb's copy holds only in-frame clones and misses some; the assay was immunoSEQ multiplex PCR. In the table there are about 140,000 clones, about 90% of which are singletons. The sequencing sample was made of peripheral blood. These receptors all come from a man in his fifties or sixties with active or convalescent COVID-19.

The rearrangement links TRBV2 to TRBJ2-6, with 9 bases that match TRBD1. CDR3 size: 15 residues. V gave up 6 bases and J gave up 1 base; unmatched junction bases: 1. Germline-derived CDR1 and CDR2 are SNHLY and FYNNEI. The CDR3 nucleotides read TGTGCCAGCAGGGGACAGGGTTCTGGGGCCAACGTCCTGACTTTC. Translated, it gives CASRGQGSGANVLTF.

V and J are TRBV28 and TRBJ1-1, with unresolved D. V was trimmed by 5 bases and J by 1 base, leaving 11 bases between them. The length of the CDR3 is 14 residues. In germline, CDR1 is MDHEN, CDR2 SYDVKM. The CDR3: CASSPRRRNTEAFF. The CDR3 DNA follows: TGTGCCAGCAGTCCCCGCAGAAGGAACACTGAAGCTTTCTTT.

This clone was found once. The chain carries TRBV10-2 and TRBJ1-5; possibly TRBD1 for D (6 bases). Germline V gene data show CDR1 as WSHSY and CDR2 as SAAADI. CDR3 size: 13 residues. V was clipped by 3 bases and J by 7 bases, with 10 bases between them. The CDR3 bases are TGCGCCAGCAGTGACGGCAGGGGCCAGCCCCAGCATTTT. This codes for CASSDGRGQPQHF.

This clone was detected once. The rearrangement joins TRBV5-6 to TRBJ2-3; 7 positions agree with TRBD2. The CDR3 spans 14 residues. The V and J ends lost 4 bases and 2 bases, in that order; junction bases with no gene match: 4. Germline lookup yields CDR1 SGHDT and CDR2 YYEEEE. The CDR3 here is CASSLLAVTDTQYF. CDR3 in DNA: TGTGCCAGCAGCCTTCTAGCGGTCACAGATACGCAGTATTTT.

The chain employs TRBV5-1 and TRBJ2-7, with 7 bases fitting TRBD1. This CDR3 has 15 residues. Germline V lookup: CDR1 SGHRS, CDR2 YFSETQ. J gave up 1 base and V 3 bases, and 7 bases lay outside the gene matches. CDR3 region: CASSSRTGLSYEQYF. CDR3 bases: TGCGCCAGCAGCTCCCGGACAGGCCTATCCTACGAGCAGTACTTC.

The chain is built from TRBV10-2 and TRBJ1-1; D is unclear. Trimming stripped 3 bases from V and 1 base from J, with 6 bases between. Germline CDR1 is WSHSY and CDR2 is SAAADI. This CDR3 contains 13 residues. The CDR3 DNA reads TGCGCCAGCAGTGATCGCAGGAACACTGAAGCTTTCTTT. This gives the protein CASSDRRNTEAFF.

The gene calls are TRBV19 and TRBJ2-7; D possibly corresponds to TRBD2 (5 bases). Per the germline V gene, CDR1 is LNHDA and CDR2 is SQIVND (reference sequence). V was trimmed by 5 bases and J by 3 bases, leaving 11 bases between them. The CDR3 has 13 residues. CDR3 region: CASSVDSLYEQYF. The CDR3 DNA reads as TGTGCCAGTAGTGTGGACTCCCTCTACGAGCAGTACTTC.

The rearrangement uses TRBV11-3 and TRBJ2-2; 7 positions match TRBD1. This CDR3 comprises 15 residues. After removal of 5 bases from V and 0 bases from J, the junction contained 3 bases not matched to a gene. Germline CDR1 reads SGHNT; CDR2 reads YENEEA. The CDR3 coding sequence is TGTGCCAGCAGCCCAGACAGGGCGAACACCGGGGAGCTGTTTTTT. This encodes CASSPDRANTGELFF.

The rearrangement links TRBV18 to TRBJ2-1; 14 nucleotides align to TRBD2. The CDR3 runs 16 residues. The ends lost 3 bases at V and 7 bases at J; junction bases unmatched: 5. Per the germline V gene, CDR1 is KGHSH and CDR2 is LQKENI. The CDR3 loop reads CASSPPTSGRANEQFF. The CDR3 bases are TGTGCCAGCTCACCCCCGACTAGCGGGAGGGCAAATGAGCAGTTCTTC.